One T cell receptor (beta chain) is described in this entry. It lacks a known antigen. No base quality values were provided; no much bigger clone lies one nucleotide off. This record comes from a study of PD-L1 blockade in urothelial cancer (dated by TCRdb to 2015 to 2018). Regarding the research as a whole: Every patient began therapy at some point between 2013 and 2015 and was given atezolizumab 1,200 mg intravenously every 3 weeks. Durable clinical benefit was defined as progression-free survival longer than 6 months, and TCR features were also tested against progression-free and overall survival. Twenty-five of 29 patients were identified as males with urothelial cancer of bladder origin, and a prior smoking history was reported by 18 of 29 patients. Some 30 patients had pretreatment blood TCR-seq, around 25 had at least one posttreatment blood collection, and around 25 had tumor TCR-seq. Blood samples gave a median of approximately 150,000 T cells and some 83,000 unique TCRs, with a median clonality of approximately 0.078. Roughly nine patients achieved durable clinical benefit and about 22 did not. Blood samples were analyzed 3 weeks after the start of treatment (second dose) and 6 weeks after the start of treatment. An exploratory multi-omic analysis was conducted of the somatic, immune and clinical correlates of response to PD-L1 blockade with atezolizumab in urothelial cancer. Patients had an ECOG performance status of 0 or 1 and had received between 0 and 3 prior chemotherapy regimens. Pretreatment tumor samples, along with matched peripheral blood serially collected before and after atezolizumab treatment, were subjected to TCR sequencing. Whole exome sequencing and RNA sequencing of pretreatment tumors were performed alongside TCR sequencing in the same patients.

The time point label, read with the paper, signifies: pretreatment peripheral blood. A total of roughly 31 patients with locally advanced or metastatic urothelial carcinoma, treated at Memorial Sloan Kettering on a trial protocol, made up the cohort. Peripheral blood mononuclear cells were collected pretreatment and during treatment, at between 1 and 8 total time points per patient. The Qiagen DNeasy Blood extraction kit was used to purify genomic DNA from total PBMCs and from tumor samples. PBMCs were collected pretreatment and during treatment, and were isolated and stored as previously described. The junction shows trimming of 0 bases on V and 1 base on J, plus 10 bases between the germline ends. The CDR3 covers 16 residues, taking in both the cysteine and the phenylalanine. Left in the record is the CDR3 DNA by itself, 48 bases read in frame from the first base. Per the germline V gene, SGHRS is the CDR1 and YFSETQ is the CDR2.

To estimate absolute template abundance from read counts, synthetic TCR analog templates were spiked into each PCR. The immunoSEQ assay used bias-controlled V and J gene primers to amplify TCRbeta CDR3 regions from genomic DNA. Sequencing of rearranged TCRbeta segments was done at approximately 20X coverage. The published analysis was carried out like this. Clustering was used to correct sequencing errors, and CDR3s were annotated against IMGT to assign V, D and J genes. Downstream analyses used only productive TCRbeta rearrangements, leaving out any out-of-frame or stop-codon sequences. To compute clonality, Shannon entropy was normalized by the log of the number of unique productive sequences and then subtracted from one. Fisher's exact test with Benjamini-Hochberg correction, at a threshold of adjusted p below 0.01, was used to find clones that differed between time points or between blood and tumor. Here the immuneACCESS table is served through TCRdb, limited to in-frame sequences with V and J called. Missing clones are a known gap in these copies; in checked studies unresolved V genes cover under half, and the rest lacks a known reason. Clone size and the V and J calls come from that table; the DNA yielded D and trimming. In all, the sample holds tens of thousands of clones, and around 88% of those were seen once. Under 15% of the sample goes to the ten largest clones.

Summary of the overall study and its limitations: At 3 weeks after the start of treatment, tumor-associated TCR clones in peripheral blood had expanded more in patients with durable benefit (n of about 20, p = 0.022). Because the sample size was small (n of about 29) and many exploratory analyses were performed, the results are intended to be hypothesis-generating. A pretreatment peripheral blood TCR clonality below the median was linked to improved progression-free and overall survival.

The source of this sequence is a man aged 55 to 69 with urothelial cancer. The chain employs TRBV5-1 and TRBJ2-2, and perhaps TRBD2 as D gene, on 7 matching bases. The source was PBMCs, collected around atezolizumab (anti-PD-L1) treatment. The CDR3 here reads CASSLEGGWNTGELFF. The DNA sequence is given as TGCGCCAGCAGCTTGGAGGGGGGGTGGAACACCGGGGAGCTGTTTTTT.